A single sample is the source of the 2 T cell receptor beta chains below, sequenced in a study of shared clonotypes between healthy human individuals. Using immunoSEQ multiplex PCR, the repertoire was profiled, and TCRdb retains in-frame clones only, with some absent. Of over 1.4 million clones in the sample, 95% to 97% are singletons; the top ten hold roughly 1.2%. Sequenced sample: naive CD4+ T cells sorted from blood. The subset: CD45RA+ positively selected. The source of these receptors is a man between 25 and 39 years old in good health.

CDR3 sequence reads: CASSEHLGQNEQYF. CDR3 nucleotide sequence: TGTGCCAGCAGTGAACATTTGGGCCAAAACGAGCAGTACTTC. This sequence joins TRBV6-1 and TRBJ2-7, with no clear D. There are 14 residues in the CDR3. Germline V CDR1 and CDR2: MNHNS, SASEGT. Trimming removed 2 bases from V and 5 bases from J, with 13 bases in between.

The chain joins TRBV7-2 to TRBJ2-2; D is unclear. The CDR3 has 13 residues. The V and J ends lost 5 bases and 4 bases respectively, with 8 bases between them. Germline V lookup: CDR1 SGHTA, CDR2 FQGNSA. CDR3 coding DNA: TGTGCCAGCAGCCTAAGGATCACCGGGGAGCTGTTTTTT. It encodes CASSLRITGELFF. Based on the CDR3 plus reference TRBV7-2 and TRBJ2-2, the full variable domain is GAGVSQSPSNKVTEKGKDVELRCDPISGHTALYWYRQSLGQGLEFLIYFQGNSAPDKSGLPSDRFSAERTGGSVSTLTIQRTQQEDSAVYLCASSLRITGELFFGEGSRLTVL.